The 7 T cell receptor beta chains presented below share a single source sample, sequenced in a study of blood T cell repertoires in COVID-19. Assay used: immunoSEQ multiplex PCR; TCRdb lists only in-frame clones, some missing. The sample consists of hundreds of thousands of clones, about 85% of them appearing once. The material sequenced was peripheral blood. These receptors were taken from a woman between 50 and 59 years old with active or convalescent COVID-19.

This clone was observed a single time. This chain uses TRBV4-2 with TRBJ2-3, with TRBD2 identical over 10 bases. The length of the CDR3 is 16 residues. Germline V gene data show CDR1 as LGHNA and CDR2 as YNFKEQ. Germline trimming cut 3 bases from V and 5 bases from J; bases unmatched to any gene: 8. The CDR3, as DNA: TGTGCCAGCAGCCATCGAGAGCGGGAGGGGGTAGATACGCAGTATTTT. This sequence encodes CASSHREREGVDTQYF.

This clone was detected only once. The chain recombines TRBV19 with TRBJ1-4, with 7 nucleotides matching TRBD1. CDR3 length: 14 amino acids. V trimming: 1 base; J trimming: 6 bases; junction bases outside the gene matches: 2. The germline gives CDR1 LNHDA, CDR2 SQIVND (reference sequence). The CDR3 nucleotides are TGTGCCAGTAGTATAGCCACAGGGGATGAAAAACTGTTTTTT. This gives the protein CASSIATGDEKLFF. Supplemented by reference TRBV19 and TRBJ1-4, the full variable domain reads DGGITQSPKYLFRKEGQNVTLSCEQNLNHDAMYWYRQDPGQGLRLIYYSQIVNDFQKGDIAEGYSVSREKKESFPLTVTSAQKNPTAFYLCASSIATGDEKLFFGSGTQLSVL.

The rearrangement links TRBV19 to TRBJ2-1; 8 bases align to TRBD2. The CDR3 totals 15 residues. Trimming took 4 bases from V and 4 from J; bases not matched to a gene: 6. Germline-derived CDR1 and CDR2 are LNHDA and SQIVND (reference sequence). The CDR3 reads CASSTPGLGYNEQFF. For the CDR3, the DNA is TGTGCCAGTAGTACCCCGGGACTAGGTTACAATGAGCAGTTCTTC.

The gene calls are TRBV9 and TRBJ2-5, with TRBD2 matching 7 bases. V lost 0 bases to trimming and J lost 5 bases; unmatched junction nucleotides: 13. The CDR3 loop spans 17 amino acids. Germline V gene lookup returns CDR1 SGDLS and CDR2 YYNGEE. The CDR3 loop reads CASSVAGLAGVRETQYF. The CDR3 nucleotides are TGTGCCAGCAGCGTAGCTGGGCTCGCGGGAGTTAGGGAGACCCAGTACTTC.

This clone was found a few times. The chain recombines TRBV19 with TRBJ1-5, with 9 positions matching TRBD1. From germline, CDR1 is LNHDA and CDR2 SQIVND (reference sequence). V dropped 5 bases and J dropped 10; count of bases not matched to a gene: 12. The CDR3 is made up of 15 amino acids. CDR3 region: CASSVTQGALDPQHF. The CDR3 DNA is TGTGCCAGTAGTGTAACACAGGGGGCGTTAGATCCCCAGCATTTT.

The chain is built from TRBV12-3 or TRBV12-4 and TRBJ1-1; 8 bases align to TRBD1. The CDR3 covers 13 residues. V trimming: 6 bases; J trimming: 5 bases; junction bases outside the gene matches: 5. CDR3 residues: CASSRGQVTEAFF. The CDR3 bases are TGTGCCAGCAGCCGGGGACAGGTAACTGAAGCTTTCTTT.

The rearrangement uses TRBV9 and TRBJ2-7; TRBD2 matches at 7 bases. This CDR3 comprises 15 residues. Trimming removed 1 base from V and 6 bases from J; junction bases left unmatched: 10. Per the germline V gene, CDR1 is SGDLS and CDR2 is YYNGEE. In DNA, the CDR3 is TGTGCCAGCAGCGTAACAGGACTAGTGGGGGGCGAGCAGTACTTC. This encodes CASSVTGLVGGEQYF.